This TCR beta chain came from a study of blood T cell repertoires in COVID-19. The overall study: Acute and convalescent COVID-19 samples came from the United States, Italy and Spain.

Participant age was roughly 18 to 90 years, and participants resided in approximately 24 US areas. Participants were placed into cohorts based on the clinical history they reported. Recovered participants had two consecutive negative NP/OP PCR tests, healthcare professional clearance, or symptom resolution. The CDR3 is 15 amino acids. Per the germline V gene, CDR1 is SGHNT and CDR2 is YYREEE (reference sequence). V dropped 0 bases and J dropped 0 bases, with 9 bases sitting between them. Profiling relied on immunoSEQ multiplex PCR, and the TCRdb table lists in-frame clones only, not all of them. In the table there are approximately 280,000 clones, less than 85% of which are singletons.

The chain has TRBV5-4 and TRBJ1-1; TRBD1 might be the D (6 bases). The TCR originated in a woman aged 45-59 years who had recovered from COVID-19. The sequenced sample consisted of PBMCs or T cells enriched from blood (not recorded which). The chain's CDR3 is CASSLGTAMNTEAFF. For the CDR3, the DNA is TGTGCCAGCAGCTTGGGGACAGCCATGAACACTGAAGCTTTCTTT. Full variable domain (outside the CDR3, taken from reference TRBV5-4 and TRBJ1-1): ETGVTQSPTHLIKTRGQQVTLRCSSQSGHNTVSWYQQALGQGPQFIFQYYREEENGRGNFPPRFSGLQFPNYSSELNVNALELDDSALYLCASSLGTAMNTEAFFGQGTRLTVV.